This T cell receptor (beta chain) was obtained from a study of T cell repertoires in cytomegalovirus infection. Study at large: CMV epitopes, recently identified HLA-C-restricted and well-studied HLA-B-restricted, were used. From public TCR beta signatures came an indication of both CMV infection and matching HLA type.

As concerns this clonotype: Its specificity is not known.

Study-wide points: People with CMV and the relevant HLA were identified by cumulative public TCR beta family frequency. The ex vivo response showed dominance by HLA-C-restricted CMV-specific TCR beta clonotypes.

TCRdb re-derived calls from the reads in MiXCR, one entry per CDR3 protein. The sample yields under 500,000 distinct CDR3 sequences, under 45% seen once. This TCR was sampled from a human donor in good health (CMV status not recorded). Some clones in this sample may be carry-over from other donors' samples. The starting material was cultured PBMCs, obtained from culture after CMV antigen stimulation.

The CDR3 sequence: CASSFDPVTEAFF. The CDR3 nucleotides read TGTGCCAGCAGTTTTGATCCGGTGACTGAAGCTTTCTTT. The J gene is TRBJ1-1, the V gene TRBV27; D gene uncertain. The V gene lost 3 bases and the J gene lost 5 bases, with 10 bases spanning the gap. CDR3 length equals 13 residues. The germline gives CDR1 MNHEY, CDR2 SMNVEV (reference sequence).